These T cell receptor beta chains were read from a single sample in a study of control samples from healthy donors and cancer patients. Profiled with immunoSEQ multiplex PCR; TCRdb holds only in-frame clones, not every one. The sample lists around 84,000 clones, approximately 80% occurring once. Sequencing was carried out using PBMCs. The receptors originated from a man in his sixties with head and neck cancer. Both conserved end residues are part of each CDR3. A D gene is named only where the DNA matches it firmly. Size is stated for part of the rows, as once, few or many counts, or as a class when the clone is expanded.

d_call	j_call	cdr3_length	clone_size	v_call	cdr3_nt	cdr3_aa
.	TRBJ2-7	15	.	TRBV7-9	TGTGCCAGCAGCACCCTAGGCGTGAGCTCCTACGAGCAGTACTTC	CASSTLGVSSYEQYF
.	TRBJ2-5	15	once	TRBV7-8	TGTGCCAGCAGCTTAGGCAGGGGAGGTGCGGGAACCCAGTACTTC	CASSLGRGGAGTQYF
.	TRBJ1-2	14	.	TRBV6-5	TGTGCCAGCAGTTACTCAGAACGGAACTATGGCTACACCTTC	CASSYSERNYGYTF
TRBD1	TRBJ2-7	16	.	TRBV19	TGTGCCAGTAGTACCCAAACCGGGACAGGGATCGACGAGCAGTACTTC	CASSTQTGTGIDEQYF
.	TRBJ2-7	15	.	TRBV5-4	TGTGCCAGCAGCTTAAGGGCGGGGAAACGGGGCGAGCAGTACTTC	CASSLRAGKRGEQYF
.	TRBJ1-2	13	.	TRBV7-2	TGTGCCAGCAGTACCCGGGGGCAATGGGGCTACACCTTC	CASSTRGQWGYTF
TRBD1	TRBJ1-2	15	.	TRBV6-5	TGTGCCAGCAGCACCGGGACAGCGCCTAACTATGGCTACACCTTC	CASSTGTAPNYGYTF
.	TRBJ1-3	16	few	TRBV7-8	TGTGCCAGCAGCCCGTTTGACAGGAGCTCTGGAAACACCATATATTTT	CASSPFDRSSGNTIYF
TRBD2	TRBJ2-7	13	.	TRBV7-9	TGTGCCAGCAGCTCAGCGGGAGTCTACGAGCAGTACTTC	CASSSAGVYEQYF
.	TRBJ2-2	18	.	TRBV3-1/TRBV3-2	TGTGCCAGCAGCCCTAGAAAGGGGTCCGGGAGAGTAACCGGGGAGCTGTTTTTT	CASSPRKGSGRVTGELFF
.	TRBJ2-3	15	.	TRBV5-1	TGCGCCAGCAGCCACCGTTGGGGGAGCACAGATACGCAGTATTTT	CASSHRWGSTDTQYF
.	TRBJ1-6	14	.	TRBV3-1/TRBV3-2	TGTGCCAGCAGCCCGCGGCCGGGGAATTCACCCCTCCACTTT	CASSPRPGNSPLHF
.	TRBJ1-5	11	once	TRBV7-2	TGTGCCAGCAGCTTAGGGGAGCCCCAGCATTTT	CASSLGEPQHF
.	TRBJ1-1	15	.	TRBV6-6	TGTGCCAGCAGTTCCTGGGGGGGGCTGAACACTGAAGCTTTCTTT	CASSSWGGLNTEAFF
.	TRBJ2-5	15	.	TRBV4-1	TGCGCCAGCAGCCATCAATGGTCGGGGCGGGAGACCCAGTACTTC	CASSHQWSGRETQYF
.	TRBJ1-1	16	.	TRBV6-5	TGTGCCAGCAGTTACTCGATCGCACCGGGGCCGACTGAAGCTTTCTTT	CASSYSIAPGPTEAFF
.	TRBJ2-5	17	.	TRBV14	TGTGCCAGCAGCCCTTCGGTGGGGGAGCGTCGAGGAGAGACCCAGTACTTC	CASSPSVGERRGETQYF
.	TRBJ1-2	13	.	TRBV28	TGTGCCAGCAGTTTCGTGAACAACTATGGCTACACCTTC	CASSFVNNYGYTF
TRBD2	TRBJ2-5	14	.	TRBV12-5	TGTGCTAGCGCCGGGACTAGCAGATCAGAGACCCAGTACTTC	CASAGTSRSETQYF
.	TRBJ2-6	18	.	TRBV7-9	.	CASSPHGAGLLRANVLTF
TRBD2	TRBJ2-5	15	few	TRBV7-6	TGTGCCAGCAGCTTAGCCGGGACTAGCGGCGAGACCCAGTACTTC	CASSLAGTSGETQYF
.	TRBJ1-2	13	.	TRBV19	TGTGCCAGTAGTATGACTCAGGCAGGTGGCTACACCTTC	CASSMTQAGGYTF
TRBD1	TRBJ1-2	14	.	TRBV11-2	TGTGCCAGCAGCTTAGATAGGGGACAGGACGGCTACACCTTC	CASSLDRGQDGYTF
TRBD2	TRBJ2-2	15	.	TRBV5-1	TGCGCCAGCAGCATCGCAGCGGGGGACACCGGGGAGCTGTTTTTT	CASSIAAGDTGELFF
.	TRBJ2-5	13	.	TRBV10-3	TGTGCCATCAGTGATGGTCCCCAAGAGACCCAGTACTTC	CAISDGPQETQYF